This paragraph covers one T cell receptor (beta chain) sequence. Antigen unknown. Assay used: immunoSEQ multiplex PCR; TCRdb lists only in-frame clones, some missing. The table includes some 90,000 clones, over 70% detected once. The data stem from a study of T cell responses to AZD1222 COVID-19 vaccine. The study, taken as a whole, reports: Only after the peak T cell response were repertoires sampled. Within unmutated variant regions lay the reported targets of nearly half of spike-specific TCRs. The study identified only six AZD1222 recipients as seropositive at baseline. Vaccine-related CD4 TCRs covered spike, predominating at 160-218 and 743-854.

Losses at the gene ends were 3 bases for V and 11 bases for J; bases not matched to a gene: 9. Germline V gene lookup returns CDR1 LGHDT and CDR2 YNNKEL (reference sequence). The CDR3 is 13 amino acids. The receptor was isolated from an adult in good health. The sample in question was peripheral blood, obtained on day 0 of AZD1222 vaccination. This sequence joins TRBV3-1 (or the pseudogene TRBV3-2) and TRBJ1-1, with 7 nucleotides matching TRBD1. The CDR3 DNA sequence: TGTGCCAGCAGCCACGGACAGGCCGGGGCGGCTTTCTTT. Translating it yields CASSHGQAGAAFF.